A single sample gave rise to the 8 T cell receptor beta chains below, sequenced in a study of T cell responses to AZD1222 COVID-19 vaccine. Assay: immunoSEQ multiplex PCR; the TCRdb copy retains only in-frame clones and omits some. The sample has 95,000 to 100,000 clones; less than 95% are singletons. The material sequenced was peripheral blood, taken on day 0 of AZD1222 vaccination. These TCRs come from an adult in good health.

The V gene is TRBV29-1, the J gene TRBJ1-1; a weak D match, TRBD1 (5 bases). The CDR3 length is 13 residues. Germline CDR1 and CDR2: SQVTM and ANQGSEA. V shed 3 bases and J shed 0 bases, with 8 bases lying between them. The CDR3 DNA is TGCAGCGTTGAGGGACGGATGAACACTGAAGCTTTCTTT. Its translation is CSVEGRMNTEAFF.

Here the CDR3 DNA reads TGTGCCAGCAGGGCGGGAGTGGGCTATTCACCCCTCCACTTT. Its translation: CASRAGVGYSPLHF. This sequence joins TRBV28 and TRBJ1-6, with D unresolved. CDR3 size: 14 residues. V was trimmed by 6 bases and J by 8 bases, leaving 14 bases between them. Germline CDR1 and CDR2: MDHEN and SYDVKM.

This clone was seen a single time. This chain joins TRBV5-5 and TRBJ1-5; D is undetermined. Germline loops: CDR1 SGHKS, CDR2 YYEKEE (reference sequence). The CDR3 extends over 17 amino acids. With 4 bases removed from V and 2 bases from J, the gap between germline ends came to 19 bases. The CDR3: CASSLYSGAEGNQPQHF. The CDR3 bases are TGTGCCAGCAGCCTTTATTCGGGCGCGGAGGGCAATCAGCCCCAGCATTTT. Complete variable domain (other parts from reference TRBV5-5 and TRBJ1-5): DAGVTQSPTHLIKTRGQQVTLRCSPISGHKSVSWYQQVLGQGPQFIFQYYEKEERGRGNFPDRFSARQFPNYSSELNVNALLLGDSALYLCASSLYSGAEGNQPQHFGDGTRLSIL.

The rearrangement uses TRBV6-5 and TRBJ1-1; 7 nucleotides agree with TRBD1. V shed 7 bases, J shed 3 bases, and the junction held 8 bases outside the gene matches. The CDR3 extends over 14 amino acids. CDR1 is MNHEY and CDR2 is SVGAGI in the germline V gene. The CDR3 bases are TGTGCCAGCACCCCAGGGGGGGTGTACACTGAAGCTTTCTTT. This translates into CASTPGGVYTEAFF.

The V and J genes are TRBV7-2 and TRBJ1-6; D gene unclear. The V and J ends lost 5 bases and 4 bases respectively, with 9 bases between them. There are 14 residues in the CDR3. Germline CDR1 is SGHTA and CDR2 is FQGNSA. The CDR3, as DNA: TGTGCCAGCAGCGTCTTAGTGTATAATTCACCCCTCCACTTT. Translated, it gives CASSVLVYNSPLHF.

V and J are TRBV28 and TRBJ1-2; maybe TRBD1 (6 bases). Trimming took 8 bases from V and 5 from J, leaving 12 bases between them. This CDR3 has 12 amino acids. Germline values: CDR1 MDHEN, CDR2 SYDVKM. The DNA for the CDR3 is TGTGCCAGCTACAGGGATGGGTATGGCTACACCTTC. This gives the protein CASYRDGYGYTF.

The V gene is TRBV30, the J gene TRBJ1-5; the match to TRBD1 covers 10 bases. The CDR3 runs to 15 residues. Germline V lookup: CDR1 GTSNPN, CDR2 SVGIG (reference sequence). J was trimmed by 5 bases and V by 3 bases; bases with no gene match: 7. The CDR3 protein is CAWRPKGTGDQPQHF. The CDR3 nucleotides are TGTGCCTGGAGGCCAAAAGGGACAGGGGATCAGCCCCAGCATTTT.

The chain recombines TRBV29-1 with TRBJ2-5; D is uncertain. Germline CDR1 is SQVTM and CDR2 is ANQGSEA. Trimming removed 2 bases from V and 5 bases from J, with 6 bases in between. The CDR3 is 11 residues long. The CDR3 nucleotides read TGCAGCGTTGAATCTCGGGAGACCCAGTACTTC. Its protein product is CSVESRETQYF.